The sequence of this T cell receptor beta chain was determined in a study of identical twins. The CDR3 is 14 amino acids. Trimming pared 6 bases from V and 2 bases from J, leaving 12 bases between. Germline loops: CDR1 SNHLY, CDR2 FYNNEI. TCRdb fed the 5' RACE reads into MiXCR, producing one record per CDR3 protein. Of hundreds of thousands of distinct CDR3 sequences listed, about 8% are singletons. This clonotype occurred a few times. These data also featured in a second study, about yellow fever vaccine responses in identical twins.

The receptor comes from a woman between 18 and 30 years old in good health. The chain is built from TRBV2 and TRBJ2-3; D is undetermined. Sequencing was carried out using memory (CD45RO+) T cells sorted from blood. Written as DNA, the CDR3 is TGTGCCAGCAGGCAAATCGGCATCACAGATACGCAGTATTTT. Encoded protein: CASRQIGITDTQYF.